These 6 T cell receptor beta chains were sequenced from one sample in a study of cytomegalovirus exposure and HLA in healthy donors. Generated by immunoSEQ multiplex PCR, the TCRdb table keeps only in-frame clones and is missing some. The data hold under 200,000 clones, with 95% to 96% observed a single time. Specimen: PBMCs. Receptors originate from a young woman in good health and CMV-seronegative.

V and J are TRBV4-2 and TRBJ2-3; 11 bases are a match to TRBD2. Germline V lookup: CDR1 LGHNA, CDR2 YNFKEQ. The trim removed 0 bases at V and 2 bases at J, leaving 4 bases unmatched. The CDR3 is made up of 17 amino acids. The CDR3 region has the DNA TGTGCCAGCAGCCAAGAGTTAGCGGGGGGGGTCACAGATACGCAGTATTTT. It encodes CASSQELAGGVTDTQYF.

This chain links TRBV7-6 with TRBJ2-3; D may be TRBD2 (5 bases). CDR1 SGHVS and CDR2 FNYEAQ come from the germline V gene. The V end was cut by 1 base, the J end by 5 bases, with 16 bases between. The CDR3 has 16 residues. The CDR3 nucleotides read TGTGCCAGCAGCTTAGGGACCCCCGGAGGTGGAGATACGCAGTATTTT. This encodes CASSLGTPGGGDTQYF.

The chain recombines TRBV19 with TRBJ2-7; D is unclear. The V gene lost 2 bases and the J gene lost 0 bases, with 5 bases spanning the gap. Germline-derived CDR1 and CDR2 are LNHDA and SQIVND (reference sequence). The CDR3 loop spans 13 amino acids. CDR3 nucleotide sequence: TGTGCCAGTAGTATAACTGGCTCCTACGAGCAGTACTTC. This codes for CASSITGSYEQYF. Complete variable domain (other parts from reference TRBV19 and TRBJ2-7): DGGITQSPKYLFRKEGQNVTLSCEQNLNHDAMYWYRQDPGQGLRLIYYSQIVNDFQKGDIAEGYSVSREKKESFPLTVTSAQKNPTAFYLCASSITGSYEQYFGPGTRLTVT.

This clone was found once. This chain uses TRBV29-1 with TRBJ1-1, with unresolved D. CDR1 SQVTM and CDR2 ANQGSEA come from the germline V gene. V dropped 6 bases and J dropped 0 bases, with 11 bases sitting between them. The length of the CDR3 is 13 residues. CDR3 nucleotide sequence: TGCAGCGTGGCAAGGAGGATGAACACTGAAGCTTTCTTT. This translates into CSVARRMNTEAFF.

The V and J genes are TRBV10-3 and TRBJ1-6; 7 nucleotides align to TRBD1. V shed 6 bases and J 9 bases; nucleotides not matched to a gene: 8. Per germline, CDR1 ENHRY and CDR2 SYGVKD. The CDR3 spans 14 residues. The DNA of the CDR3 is TGTGCCATCAGCCCTGGACAGGTAACTTCACCCCTCCACTTT. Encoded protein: CAISPGQVTSPLHF.

CDR3 amino acids: CASSPAGLLHGYTF. DNA for the CDR3: TGTGCCAGCAGCCCGGCCGGACTACTACATGGCTACACCTTC. V gene TRBV5-6 combines with J gene TRBJ1-2; D unresolved. V gave up 4 bases and J gave up 6 bases, with 16 bases separating them. Germline loops: CDR1 SGHDT, CDR2 YYEEEE. The CDR3 extends over 14 amino acids.